The rows below give T cell receptor beta chains drawn from one sample of a study of T-cell memory formation after mild COVID-19. From the 5' RACE reads, TCRdb called clonotypes with MiXCR, one entry per CDR3 protein. The data show 300,000 to 400,000 distinct CDR3 sequences, roughly 21% seen once. What was sequenced was PBMCs or a T cell subset sorted from them (not recorded which). The receptors shown here come from an adult woman who had mild COVID-19 (a few samples of this study predate the infection). Cell type and time point are not known. CDR3s leave out the opening cysteine and the closing phenylalanine or tryptophan. D genes are given only for firm matches.

>TRBD2|TRBV7-6
ASSFLAGEKETQY
>.|TRBV10-3
AISGWDQETQY
>TRBD1|TRBV7-8
ASSLGQGEHEQY
>TRBD1|TRBV7-6
ASSPGQGYEQF
>.|TRBV7-9
ASSFGQPSYEQY
>TRBD2|TRBV4-1
ASSQVDGGTSGGYEQY
>TRBD1|TRBV5-1
ASSSEAGTGMYEQY
>.|TRBV11-2
ASSLDPGLNSYEQY
>TRBD1|TRBV7-7
ASSDRGQVYNYGYT
>TRBD1|TRBV12-3/TRBV12-4
ASSPRQGMGTGELF
>.|TRBV11-2
ASSHRTATVQY
>.|TRBV20-1
SARSAPGGYNEQF
>.|TRBV7-9
ASSSPGDNPVGEQY
>.|TRBV5-1
ASSFEGRDSPLH
>.|TRBV10-3
AISESKGHSYEQY
>.|TRBV7-2
ASSLRFGSDEAF
>TRBD2|TRBV4-1
ASSQVGTSGSPYEQY
>.|TRBV7-9
ASSLEGSVSYEQY
>.|TRBV20-1
SVSDSGIYEQY
>.|TRBV7-9
ASSSGQPNNEQF
>TRBD2|TRBV24-1
ATSDPRGGPDTQY
>.|TRBV7-6
ASSLGGGGSTYEQY
>.|TRBV7-2
ASSDFGITEAF
>.|TRBV3-1
ASSQVWGAYNEQF
>TRBD2|TRBV4-2
ASSRTSGGAADTQY
>TRBD2|TRBV5-1
ASSLVGGLYQETQY
>.|TRBV6-1
ASSSGGRVADTQY
>.|TRBV12-3/TRBV12-4
ASSLGGRSTEAF
>TRBD2|TRBV24-1
ATGGGFLAGTYNEQF